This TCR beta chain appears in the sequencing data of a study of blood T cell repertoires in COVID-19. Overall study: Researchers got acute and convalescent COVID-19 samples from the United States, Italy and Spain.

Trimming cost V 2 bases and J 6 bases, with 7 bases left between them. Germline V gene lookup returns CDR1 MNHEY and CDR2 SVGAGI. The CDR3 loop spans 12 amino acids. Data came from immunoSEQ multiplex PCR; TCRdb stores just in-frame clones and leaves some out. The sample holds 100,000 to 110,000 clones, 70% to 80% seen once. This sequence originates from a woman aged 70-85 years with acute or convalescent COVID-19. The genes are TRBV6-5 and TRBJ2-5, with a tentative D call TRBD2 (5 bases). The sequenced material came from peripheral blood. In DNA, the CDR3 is TGTGCCAGCAGTTACGAGGGAAAGACCCAGTACTTC. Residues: CASSYEGKTQYF.